The entry below describes one T cell receptor (beta chain). The data were obtained in a study of TIL therapy for anti-PD-1-resistant metastatic lung cancer. Background on the study: Most patients had lung adenocarcinoma.

The time point: pre-treatment sample, taken before nivolumab and TIL therapy. Tumor tissue came from excised metastases, mostly pleural nodules or supraclavicular lymph nodes. Stage 4 NSCLC adults joined between October 2017 and January 2020. The immunoSEQ assay was v3. Profiled with immunoSEQ multiplex PCR; TCRdb holds only in-frame clones, not every one. In the table there are over 10,000 clones, approximately 66% of which are singletons. The CDR3 consists of 14 residues. Germline lookup yields CDR1 SGHRS and CDR2 YFSETQ. Between the trimmed V and J ends, which lost 4 bases and 5 bases, there was a span of 15 bases.

V and J are TRBV5-1 and TRBJ1-1; the D gene is possibly TRBD1 (5 bases). The sequencing used tumor tissue, collected at baseline. This clonotype was sampled from a woman aged 30 to 85 with non-small cell lung cancer. The CDR3 region is CASSPTQGGTEAFF. The CDR3 nucleotides read TGCGCCAGCAGCCCCACGCAGGGTGGGACTGAAGCTTTCTTT.